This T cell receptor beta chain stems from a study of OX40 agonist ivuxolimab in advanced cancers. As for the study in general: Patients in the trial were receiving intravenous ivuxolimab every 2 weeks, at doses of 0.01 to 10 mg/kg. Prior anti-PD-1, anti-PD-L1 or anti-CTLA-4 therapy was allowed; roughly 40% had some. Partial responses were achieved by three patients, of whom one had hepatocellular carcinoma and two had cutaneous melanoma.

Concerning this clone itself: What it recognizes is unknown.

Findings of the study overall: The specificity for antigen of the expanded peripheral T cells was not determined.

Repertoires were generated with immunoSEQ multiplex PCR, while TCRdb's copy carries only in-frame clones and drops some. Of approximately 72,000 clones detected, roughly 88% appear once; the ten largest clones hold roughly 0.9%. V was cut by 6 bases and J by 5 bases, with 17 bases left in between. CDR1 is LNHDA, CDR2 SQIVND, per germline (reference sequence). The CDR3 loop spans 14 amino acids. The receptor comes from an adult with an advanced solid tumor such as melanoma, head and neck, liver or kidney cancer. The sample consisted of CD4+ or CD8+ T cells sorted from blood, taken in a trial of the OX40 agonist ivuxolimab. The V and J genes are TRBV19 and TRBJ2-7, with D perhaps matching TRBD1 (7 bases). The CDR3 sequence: CASRADREAHEQYF. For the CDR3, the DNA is TGTGCCAGTAGAGCCGACAGGGAGGCCCACGAGCAGTACTTC.